The 32 T cell receptor beta chains below come from one sample, sequenced in a study of blood T cell repertoires in COVID-19. The method was immunoSEQ multiplex PCR; TCRdb's version includes in-frame clones alone and lacks a portion of them. The sample has 110,000 or so clones, around 80% seen once. Sequencing input: peripheral blood. These receptors were obtained from a man between 45 and 60 years old with acute or convalescent COVID-19.

The chain combines TRBV5-6 with TRBJ2-7; a possible D gene is TRBD1 (6 bases). The CDR3 sequence is 14 residues long. Trimming removed 2 bases at V and 0 bases at J, with 9 bases between. Germline CDR1 reads SGHDT; CDR2 reads YYEEEE. CDR3 nucleotides: TGTGCCAGCAGCTTCTGGGACAACTCCTACGAGCAGTACTTC. Its translation: CASSFWDNSYEQYF.

The CDR3 is CASSRGTGMLQPQHF. The CDR3 DNA is TGTGCCAGCTCTCGCGGGACAGGGATGCTTCAGCCCCAGCATTTT. V and J are TRBV18 and TRBJ1-5, with TRBD1 identical over 9 bases. V was pared by 6 bases and J by 6 bases, with 9 bases of the junction left unmatched. CDR1 is KGHSH, CDR2 LQKENI, per germline. The CDR3 is made up of 15 amino acids. Full variable domain (outside the CDR3, taken from reference TRBV18 and TRBJ1-5): NAGVMQNPRHLVRRRGQEARLRCSPMKGHSHVYWYRQLPEEGLKFMVYLQKENIIDESGMPKERFSAEFPKEGPSILRIQQVVRGDSAAYFCASSRGTGMLQPQHFGDGTRLSIL.

The rearrangement uses TRBV18 and TRBJ2-5; no clear D. V lost 0 bases to trimming and J lost 4 bases, with 6 bases between them. The CDR3 is 13 amino acids. Germline lookup yields CDR1 KGHSH and CDR2 LQKENI. The CDR3 sequence: CASSPPVLETQYF. CDR3 sequence (DNA): TGTGCCAGCTCACCACCTGTCCTAGAGACCCAGTACTTC.

The J gene is TRBJ2-7, the V gene TRBV9, with 14 bases identical to TRBD2. The CDR3 sequence is 15 residues long. J was trimmed by 5 bases and V by 3 bases; bases with no gene match: 4. Germline V lookup: CDR1 SGDLS, CDR2 YYNGEE. Here the CDR3 reads CASSAGLAGVHEQYF. CDR3 DNA: TGTGCCAGCAGCGCGGGACTAGCGGGAGTACACGAGCAGTACTTC.

The J gene is TRBJ2-1, the V gene TRBV6-5; TRBD2 might be the D (6 bases). Germline CDR1 and CDR2: MNHEY and SVGAGI. The CDR3 spans 14 residues. The V and J ends lost 0 bases and 10 bases respectively, with 13 bases between them. The CDR3 nucleotides read TGTGCCAGCAGTTACTCGTATGTGGGAGGAGAGCAGTTCTTC. Protein product: CASSYSYVGGEQFF.

The chain couples TRBV7-6 to TRBJ2-2, with TRBD2 matching over 8 bases. The germline V gene has CDR1 SGHVS and CDR2 FNYEAQ. V gave up 5 bases and J gave up 6 bases; unmatched junction bases: 14. The CDR3 has 17 amino acids. DNA of the CDR3: TGTGCCAGCAGCCGCGACAGGCGTAGTAGCGGGGCCGGGGAGCTGTTTTTT. Translating it yields CASSRDRRSSGAGELFF. The complete variable domain, with remaining parts taken from reference TRBV7-6 and TRBJ2-2, reads GAGVSQSPRYKVTKRGQDVALRCDPISGHVSLYWYRQALGQGPEFLTYFNYEAQQDKSGLPNDRFSAERPEGSISTLTIQRTEQRDSAMYRCASSRDRRSSGAGELFFGEGSRLTVL.

CDR3 sequence (DNA): TGTGCCAGCAGCTGGGGACAAGGGGATAGCAATCAGCCCCAGCATTTT. Protein: CASSWGQGDSNQPQHF. The rearrangement joins TRBV7-9 to TRBJ1-5; tentatively, D is TRBD1 (6 bases). With 4 bases removed from V and 0 bases from J, the gap between germline ends came to 13 bases. The germline V gene has CDR1 SEHNR and CDR2 FQNEAQ (reference sequence). The CDR3 contains 16 residues.

V and J are TRBV5-1 and TRBJ2-1, with TRBD1 identical over 9 bases. The germline CDR1 and CDR2 sequences are SGHRS and YFSETQ. The length of the CDR3 is 15 residues. Trimming at V came to 4 bases and at J to 6 bases, leaving 8 bases not matched to a gene. CDR3 coding DNA: TGCGCCAGCAGCCCAGGTGGGACAGGGATCAATGAGCAGTTCTTC. Translation gives CASSPGGTGINEQFF.

This chain uses TRBV7-9 with TRBJ1-1; 7 bases line up with TRBD1. This CDR3 spans 13 amino acids. Trimming removed 4 bases from V and 3 bases from J; junction bases left unmatched: 2. Germline assignment: CDR1 SEHNR and CDR2 FQNEAQ (reference sequence). As DNA, the CDR3 is TGTGCCAGCAGCTACGGACAGGACACTGAAGCTTTCTTT. Translated, it gives CASSYGQDTEAFF.

V and J are TRBV19 and TRBJ1-5; no definite D call. Germline CDR1 reads LNHDA; CDR2 reads SQIVND (reference sequence). Trimming took 3 bases from V and 6 from J, leaving 15 bases between them. The CDR3 has 15 residues. CDR3 coding DNA: TGTGCCAGTAGTATGGATCCCGGACTCATTCAGCCCCAGCATTTT. It codes for CASSMDPGLIQPQHF.

This clone showed up many times. The rearrangement uses TRBV6-6 and TRBJ2-7, with 7 bases fitting TRBD2. The germline CDR1 and CDR2 sequences are MNHNY and SVGAGI (reference sequence). The V segment lost 5 bases and the J segment 4 bases; nucleotides outside the gene matches: 8. CDR3 length: 14 residues. The CDR3 spells CASSQRLAGYEQYF. Written as DNA, the CDR3 is TGTGCCAGCAGTCAAAGACTAGCCGGGTACGAGCAGTACTTC.

This chain links TRBV10-1 with TRBJ2-3; 8 nucleotides line up with TRBD1. The germline V gene has CDR1 WNHNN and CDR2 SYGVQD (reference sequence). The trim removed 10 bases at V and 3 bases at J, leaving 9 bases unmatched. The CDR3 has 14 amino acids. CDR3 protein: CAKQWTGRTDTQYF. The CDR3 DNA is TGCGCCAAGCAATGGACAGGGCGTACAGATACGCAGTATTTT.

The V and J genes are TRBV28 and TRBJ1-5, with D possibly TRBD1 on 5 matching bases. The CDR3 has 12 residues. Trimming pared 10 bases from V and 0 bases from J, leaving 7 bases between. The germline V gene has CDR1 MDHEN and CDR2 SYDVKM. The CDR3 coding sequence is TGTGCCACTACAGGTAGCAATCAGCCCCAGCATTTT. Amino acids: CATTGSNQPQHF.

The V gene is TRBV23-1, the J gene TRBJ1-5; D gene ambiguous. TRBV23-1 counts as an open reading frame of uncertain function. Trimming stripped 6 bases from V and 0 bases from J, with 12 bases between. The CDR3 contains 15 residues. In DNA form, the CDR3 reads TGCGCCAGCAGACCAAGCGGGAATAGCAATCAGCCCCAGCATTTT. This translates into CASRPSGNSNQPQHF.

The chain recombines TRBV28 with TRBJ2-7, with 13 bases identical to TRBD2. J gave up 6 bases and V 3 bases, and 5 bases lay outside the gene matches. This CDR3 region has 15 residues. Looked up from germline, CDR1 is MDHEN and CDR2 is SYDVKM. The CDR3 loop reads CASSFSGLAGLEQYF. The DNA for the CDR3 is TGTGCCAGCAGTTTCTCGGGACTAGCGGGGCTCGAGCAGTACTTC.

This sequence joins TRBV5-4 and TRBJ2-7, with D maybe TRBD1 (6 bases). The CDR3 loop spans 13 amino acids. The germline V gene encodes CDR1 SGHNT and CDR2 YYREEE (reference sequence). Deletions cut 3 bases from V and 4 bases from J, with 11 bases between. The CDR3 DNA follows: TGTGCCAGCAGCTCACAGGGAGCATACGAGCAGTACTTC. Translating gives CASSSQGAYEQYF.

The rearrangement uses TRBV10-3 and TRBJ1-5; D is perhaps TRBD1 (5 bases). The CDR3 has 14 amino acids. Germline V gene data show CDR1 as ENHRY and CDR2 as SYGVKD. V dropped 2 bases and J dropped 5 bases, with 10 bases sitting between them. CDR3 sequence (DNA): TGTGCCATCAGTGAGGACAGATCGGATCAGCCCCAGCATTTT. Residues: CAISEDRSDQPQHF.

This clone was detected a few times. This rearrangement joins TRBV5-1 to TRBJ2-3, with a tentative D call TRBD2 (6 bases). CDR1 is SGHRS, CDR2 YFSETQ, per germline. V was trimmed by 2 bases and J by 1 base, leaving 11 bases between them. The CDR3 loop spans 15 amino acids. CDR3 residues: CASSFVASGTDTQYF. Here the CDR3 DNA reads TGCGCCAGCAGCTTTGTGGCTAGCGGCACAGATACGCAGTATTTT. Drawing the rest from reference TRBV5-1 and TRBJ2-3, the complete variable domain is KAGVTQTPRYLIKTRGQQVTLSCSPISGHRSVSWYQQTPGQGLQFLFEYFSETQRNKGNFPGRFSGRQFSNSRSEMNVSTLELGDSALYLCASSFVASGTDTQYFGPGTRLTVL.

The chain couples TRBV19 to TRBJ2-7; 10 bases match TRBD1. Per the germline V gene, CDR1 is LNHDA and CDR2 is SQIVND (reference sequence). Losses at the gene ends were 6 bases for V and 6 bases for J; bases not matched to a gene: 11. The CDR3 extends over 15 amino acids. In nucleotides, the CDR3 is TGTGCCAGTAGCAGTCCCCGGGACAGGGGTCGCGAGCAGTACTTC. As protein: CASSSPRDRGREQYF.

V and J are TRBV3-1 (or the pseudogene TRBV3-2) and TRBJ2-1; tentatively, D is TRBD1 (11 bases). CDR1 and CDR2 (germline): LGHDT, YNNKEL (reference sequence). There are 21 residues in the CDR3. V shed 4 bases and J shed 6 bases, with 34 bases lying between them. CDR3 coding DNA: TGTGCCAGCAGCCCGCTGAGTGGACAGGGGGCCCTAGCGGGAGAACGCAATGAGCAGTTCTTC. Translated, it gives CASSPLSGQGALAGERNEQFF.

The chain recombines TRBV7-8 with TRBJ2-3; tentatively, D is TRBD2 (5 bases). The CDR3 consists of 15 residues. Trimming took off 1 base at V and 0 bases at J, with 8 bases between the two ends. Germline V CDR1 and CDR2: SGHVS, FQNEAQ. The DNA for the CDR3 is TGTGCCAGCAGCTTAGGGACTGGGAGCACAGATACGCAGTATTTT. Its translation: CASSLGTGSTDTQYF.

CDR3 region: CASSRGTGVLQPQHF. The CDR3, as DNA: TGTGCCAGCAGTAGGGGGACAGGGGTACTTCAGCCCCAGCATTTT. The chain is built from TRBV28 and TRBJ1-5; 10 bases line up with TRBD1. The CDR3 extends over 15 amino acids. CDR1 MDHEN and CDR2 SYDVKM come from the germline V gene. Germline trimming cut 5 bases from V and 6 bases from J; bases unmatched to any gene: 7.

J is TRBJ2-2 and V is TRBV2; no clear D. The CDR3 is made up of 13 amino acids. V was clipped by 3 bases and J by 4 bases, with 6 bases between them. Germline V gene sequence: CDR1 SNHLY, CDR2 FYNNEI. The CDR3 loop reads CASSDLSTGELFF. The CDR3 DNA sequence: TGTGCCAGCAGTGACCTGTCCACCGGGGAGCTGTTTTTT.

A few counts support this clone. The chain links TRBV5-5 to TRBJ2-2; no definite D call. With 0 bases removed from V and 2 bases from J, the gap between germline ends came to 11 bases. Germline-derived CDR1 and CDR2 are SGHKS and YYEKEE (reference sequence). This CDR3 region has 16 residues. CDR3 protein: CASSLGRLANTGELFF. The CDR3, as DNA: TGTGCCAGCAGCTTGGGCAGGCTGGCCAACACCGGGGAGCTGTTTTTT.

The V call is TRBV13, the J call TRBJ1-2, with D perhaps matching TRBD1 (6 bases). Germline V gene data show CDR1 as PRHDT and CDR2 as FYEKMQ (reference sequence). This CDR3 is built from 15 residues. Trimming pared 3 bases from V and 3 bases from J, leaving 14 bases between. CDR3 loop: CASSLGQGQDYGYTF. CDR3 nucleotide sequence: TGTGCCAGCAGCTTGGGGCAGGGGCAGGACTATGGCTACACCTTC.

The V and J genes are TRBV4-1 and TRBJ2-7; the D is unclear. The V and J ends lost 0 bases and 4 bases respectively, with 4 bases between them. CDR1 is MGHRA and CDR2 is YSYEKL in the germline V gene. The CDR3 runs 12 residues. The CDR3 DNA is TGCGCCAGCAGCCAAGACAGATACGAGCAGTACTTC. This translates into CASSQDRYEQYF.

This clone was seen at least ten times. As DNA, the CDR3 is TGCGCCAGCAGCTTGGCCTTTCAGTCTAACTATGGCTACACCTTC. Encoded protein: CASSLAFQSNYGYTF. The chain links TRBV5-1 to TRBJ1-2; D is uncertain. The CDR3 runs 15 residues. V was trimmed by 0 bases and J by 0 bases, leaving 9 bases between them. From germline, CDR1 is SGHRS and CDR2 YFSETQ.

This rearrangement joins TRBV27 to TRBJ2-7; D is unresolved. The CDR3 is 11 amino acids. Trimming cost V 4 bases and J 2 bases, with 3 bases left between them. Germline V gene data show CDR1 as MNHEY and CDR2 as SMNVEV (reference sequence). The CDR3 coding sequence is TGTGCCAGCAGTTCAACCTACGAGCAGTACTTC. Translating it yields CASSSTYEQYF.

The chain employs TRBV11-3 and TRBJ2-1, with TRBD1 as a possible D gene (6 bases). The CDR3 sequence is 14 residues long. Germline-derived CDR1 and CDR2 are SGHNT and YENEEA. Deletions cut 5 bases from V and 7 bases from J, with 15 bases between. CDR3 nucleotide sequence: TGTGCCAGCAGCCCGGCGGACAGTTTGAATGAGCAGTTCTTC. Translating it yields CASSPADSLNEQFF.

The chain is built from TRBV5-1 and TRBJ2-5, with D tentatively TRBD1 (6 bases). CDR1 SGHRS and CDR2 YFSETQ come from the germline V gene. The CDR3 has 15 residues. The germline V and J ends were trimmed by 4 bases and 5 bases, with 18 bases remaining between them. As DNA, the CDR3 is TGCGCCAGCAGCCCAAATACAGGGTTGCGCGAGACCCAGTACTTC. Encoded protein: CASSPNTGLRETQYF.

This rearrangement joins TRBV6-6 to TRBJ2-7; 10 bases align to TRBD1. CDR1 and CDR2 from the germline V gene are MNHNY and SVGAGI (reference sequence). After removal of 5 bases from V and 2 bases from J, the junction contained 12 bases not matched to a gene. The CDR3 is 17 amino acids. The CDR3 region is CASSLLWAGQGPYEQYF. For the CDR3, the DNA is TGTGCCAGCAGTCTCCTTTGGGCGGGACAGGGGCCCTACGAGCAGTACTTC.

V usage is TRBV2 and J usage is TRBJ1-1, with D possibly TRBD1 on 5 matching bases. Per the germline V gene, CDR1 is SNHLY and CDR2 is FYNNEI. This CDR3 contains 14 residues. The ends were cut back, 3 bases at V and 4 bases at J, with 12 bases in the middle. The CDR3 DNA reads as TGTGCCAGCAGTGAGCAGGGCGTAAGCACTGAAGCTTTCTTT. Translation gives CASSEQGVSTEAFF.